This is a list of T cell receptor beta chains from one sample in a study of blood T cell repertoires in COVID-19. Some clones are missing from TCRdb's copy, which holds only in-frame ones; the method was immunoSEQ multiplex PCR. The sample yields fewer than 250,000 clones, around 80% seen once. The sequenced sample consisted of peripheral blood. These receptors all come from an elderly woman with COVID-19, enrolled during active disease. Each CDR3 is given with its conserved first and last residue. Fields, in order: J gene, D gene, CDR3 length, clone size, V gene, CDR3 DNA, CDR3 protein. The D gene is left open where the match is weak. Size is omitted from some rows. Given values are once, few, many or a class for expanded clones.

j_call: TRBJ2-1; d_call: .; cdr3_length: 16; clone_size: .; v_call: TRBV3-1/TRBV3-2; cdr3_nt: TGTGCCAGCAGCGTACACGGAGGGGGCTTCTACAATGAGCAGTTCTTC; cdr3_aa: CASSVHGGGFYNEQFF
j_call: TRBJ1-2; d_call: TRBD1; cdr3_length: 14; clone_size: .; v_call: TRBV3-1/TRBV3-2; cdr3_nt: TGTGCCAGCAGCGACTCCTTCAGGGGGCAGGGCTACACCTTC; cdr3_aa: CASSDSFRGQGYTF
j_call: TRBJ1-1; d_call: .; cdr3_length: 17; clone_size: few; v_call: TRBV5-6; cdr3_nt: TGTGCCAGCAGCTTGTTCCGGGGGACCCCGCGTGATACTGAAGCTTTCTTT; cdr3_aa: CASSLFRGTPRDTEAFF
j_call: TRBJ2-3; d_call: .; cdr3_length: 13; clone_size: .; v_call: TRBV28; cdr3_nt: TGTGCCAGCAGTTTCGGGTTCACAGATACGCAGTATTTT; cdr3_aa: CASSFGFTDTQYF
j_call: TRBJ2-3; d_call: TRBD1; cdr3_length: 12; clone_size: .; v_call: TRBV6-5; cdr3_nt: TGTGCCAGCAGTTGGGTCAGGGGGACGCAGTATTTT; cdr3_aa: CASSWVRGTQYF
j_call: TRBJ2-1; d_call: .; cdr3_length: 15; clone_size: .; v_call: TRBV5-1; cdr3_nt: TGCGCCAGCAGCTTGTTAGCAGAACCCTACAATGAGCAGTTCTTC; cdr3_aa: CASSLLAEPYNEQFF
j_call: TRBJ2-2; d_call: TRBD1; cdr3_length: 15; clone_size: once; v_call: TRBV19; cdr3_nt: TGTGCCAGTCGGACAGGGGTCCCAAACACCGGGGAGCTGTTTTTT; cdr3_aa: CASRTGVPNTGELFF
j_call: TRBJ2-1; d_call: TRBD2; cdr3_length: 15; clone_size: .; v_call: TRBV18; cdr3_nt: TGTGCCAGCTCACGAGGGACTAGCGGCTACAATGAGCAGTTCTTC; cdr3_aa: CASSRGTSGYNEQFF
j_call: TRBJ2-3; d_call: .; cdr3_length: 16; clone_size: .; v_call: TRBV19; cdr3_nt: TGTGCCAGTAGTTCCCTGGACCCGCCCAGGGCAGATACGCAGTATTTT; cdr3_aa: CASSSLDPPRADTQYF
j_call: TRBJ1-2; d_call: .; cdr3_length: 16; clone_size: .; v_call: TRBV9; cdr3_nt: TGTGCCAGCAGCGCAGACTTAAGGGGAATCTCTCCTGGCTACACCTTC; cdr3_aa: CASSADLRGISPGYTF
j_call: TRBJ2-5; d_call: .; cdr3_length: 16; clone_size: .; v_call: TRBV10-3; cdr3_nt: TGTGCCATCAGTGAGCTCCTCGGTCAGGGTGGAGAGACCCAGTACTTC; cdr3_aa: CAISELLGQGGETQYF
j_call: TRBJ1-3; d_call: TRBD1; cdr3_length: 15; clone_size: .; v_call: TRBV28; cdr3_nt: TGTGCCAGCACCTCAGGGGGAGCATCTGGAAACACCATATATTTT; cdr3_aa: CASTSGGASGNTIYF
j_call: TRBJ1-1; d_call: .; cdr3_length: 12; clone_size: .; v_call: TRBV6-5; cdr3_nt: TGTGCCAGCAGCTCAACACCTCCTGAAGCTTTCTTT; cdr3_aa: CASSSTPPEAFF
j_call: TRBJ2-3; d_call: .; cdr3_length: 14; clone_size: .; v_call: TRBV2; cdr3_nt: TGTGCCAGAGAATCTAGCACCGGCACAGATACGCAGTATTTT; cdr3_aa: CARESSTGTDTQYF
j_call: TRBJ1-1; d_call: .; cdr3_length: 14; clone_size: .; v_call: TRBV5-1; cdr3_nt: TGCGCCACTACCACGGGGGGGATGAACACTGAAGCTTTCTTT; cdr3_aa: CATTTGGMNTEAFF
j_call: TRBJ2-5; d_call: TRBD1; cdr3_length: 13; clone_size: .; v_call: TRBV7-2; cdr3_nt: TGTGCCAGCAAGGGGGCTCTACAAGAGACCCAGTACTTC; cdr3_aa: CASKGALQETQYF
j_call: TRBJ1-3; d_call: .; cdr3_length: 15; clone_size: .; v_call: TRBV9; cdr3_nt: TGTGCCAGCAGCGCCAGGGGACCCTCTGGAAACACCATATATTTT; cdr3_aa: CASSARGPSGNTIYF
j_call: TRBJ2-1; d_call: TRBD1; cdr3_length: 15; clone_size: once; v_call: TRBV15; cdr3_nt: TGTGCCACCAGCAGAGGGGACAGGGGAGGCAATGAGCAGTTCTTC; cdr3_aa: CATSRGDRGGNEQFF
j_call: TRBJ1-5; d_call: .; cdr3_length: 14; clone_size: .; v_call: TRBV3-1/TRBV3-2; cdr3_nt: TGTGCCAGCAGCCGAGGGACTTACAATCAGCCCCAGCATTTT; cdr3_aa: CASSRGTYNQPQHF
j_call: TRBJ2-7; d_call: .; cdr3_length: 13; clone_size: .; v_call: TRBV7-2; cdr3_nt: TGTGCCAGCAGCTTTGAGGGCCCCTACGAGCAGTACTTC; cdr3_aa: CASSFEGPYEQYF
j_call: TRBJ2-2; d_call: TRBD2; cdr3_length: 14; clone_size: .; v_call: TRBV3-1/TRBV3-2; cdr3_nt: TGTGCCAGCAGCCAAGAGGGACTAGCCGGGGAGCTGTTTTTT; cdr3_aa: CASSQEGLAGELFF
j_call: TRBJ2-5; d_call: .; cdr3_length: 16; clone_size: once; v_call: TRBV5-1; cdr3_nt: TGCGCCAGCAGCACGCCCGACAGGGGAGGGCAAGAGACCCAGTACTTC; cdr3_aa: CASSTPDRGGQETQYF
j_call: TRBJ1-2; d_call: .; cdr3_length: 15; clone_size: .; v_call: TRBV19; cdr3_nt: TGTGCCAGTACCCTCCAGTACGCATCTAACTATGGCTACACCTTC; cdr3_aa: CASTLQYASNYGYTF
j_call: TRBJ2-2; d_call: .; cdr3_length: 13; clone_size: .; v_call: TRBV19; cdr3_nt: TGTGCCAGTAGTATAAACGGGGCCGGGGAGCTGTTTTTT; cdr3_aa: CASSINGAGELFF
j_call: TRBJ1-2; d_call: TRBD1; cdr3_length: 13; clone_size: .; v_call: TRBV6-5; cdr3_nt: TGTGTCGTAAGACAGGGGGCGACCTATGGCTACACCTTC; cdr3_aa: CVVRQGATYGYTF
j_call: TRBJ1-3; d_call: TRBD1; cdr3_length: 16; clone_size: .; v_call: TRBV9; cdr3_nt: TGTGCCAGCAGCCCCCCCAGGGGGAGCTCTGGAAACACCATATATTTT; cdr3_aa: CASSPPRGSSGNTIYF
j_call: TRBJ1-3; d_call: .; cdr3_length: 16; clone_size: .; v_call: TRBV7-8; cdr3_nt: TGTGCCAGCAGCTTAGTTGGGGGGTTACGCGGAAACACCATATATTTT; cdr3_aa: CASSLVGGLRGNTIYF
j_call: TRBJ1-4; d_call: TRBD1; cdr3_length: 14; clone_size: .; v_call: TRBV20-1; cdr3_nt: TGCAGTGCTAGTAAGGGACAGGGGGCAGAAAAACTGTTTTTT; cdr3_aa: CSASKGQGAEKLFF
j_call: TRBJ2-5; d_call: .; cdr3_length: 14; clone_size: .; v_call: TRBV6-2/TRBV6-3; cdr3_nt: TGTGCCAGCAGACCTCAGGGCTGGGGAGAGACCCAGTACTTC; cdr3_aa: CASRPQGWGETQYF
j_call: TRBJ2-1; d_call: TRBD2; cdr3_length: 15; clone_size: once; v_call: TRBV20-1; cdr3_nt: TGCAGTGCTAGTCTAGCGGGGGGCTTCTACAATGAGCAGTTCTTC; cdr3_aa: CSASLAGGFYNEQFF
j_call: TRBJ2-1; d_call: .; cdr3_length: 13; clone_size: few; v_call: TRBV30; cdr3_nt: TGTGCCTGGAGCAGACAGGGAGCGGGGGCCGCGGTCTTC; cdr3_aa: CAWSRQGAGAAVF
j_call: TRBJ1-4; d_call: .; cdr3_length: 14; clone_size: .; v_call: TRBV2; cdr3_nt: TGTGCCAGCAGTGAACAGGGTAGTAATGAAAAACTGTTTTTT; cdr3_aa: CASSEQGSNEKLFF
j_call: TRBJ1-3; d_call: TRBD1; cdr3_length: 16; clone_size: few; v_call: TRBV9; cdr3_nt: TGTGCCAGCAGCGTATCGGAGGGGGCGACTGGAAACACCATATATTTT; cdr3_aa: CASSVSEGATGNTIYF